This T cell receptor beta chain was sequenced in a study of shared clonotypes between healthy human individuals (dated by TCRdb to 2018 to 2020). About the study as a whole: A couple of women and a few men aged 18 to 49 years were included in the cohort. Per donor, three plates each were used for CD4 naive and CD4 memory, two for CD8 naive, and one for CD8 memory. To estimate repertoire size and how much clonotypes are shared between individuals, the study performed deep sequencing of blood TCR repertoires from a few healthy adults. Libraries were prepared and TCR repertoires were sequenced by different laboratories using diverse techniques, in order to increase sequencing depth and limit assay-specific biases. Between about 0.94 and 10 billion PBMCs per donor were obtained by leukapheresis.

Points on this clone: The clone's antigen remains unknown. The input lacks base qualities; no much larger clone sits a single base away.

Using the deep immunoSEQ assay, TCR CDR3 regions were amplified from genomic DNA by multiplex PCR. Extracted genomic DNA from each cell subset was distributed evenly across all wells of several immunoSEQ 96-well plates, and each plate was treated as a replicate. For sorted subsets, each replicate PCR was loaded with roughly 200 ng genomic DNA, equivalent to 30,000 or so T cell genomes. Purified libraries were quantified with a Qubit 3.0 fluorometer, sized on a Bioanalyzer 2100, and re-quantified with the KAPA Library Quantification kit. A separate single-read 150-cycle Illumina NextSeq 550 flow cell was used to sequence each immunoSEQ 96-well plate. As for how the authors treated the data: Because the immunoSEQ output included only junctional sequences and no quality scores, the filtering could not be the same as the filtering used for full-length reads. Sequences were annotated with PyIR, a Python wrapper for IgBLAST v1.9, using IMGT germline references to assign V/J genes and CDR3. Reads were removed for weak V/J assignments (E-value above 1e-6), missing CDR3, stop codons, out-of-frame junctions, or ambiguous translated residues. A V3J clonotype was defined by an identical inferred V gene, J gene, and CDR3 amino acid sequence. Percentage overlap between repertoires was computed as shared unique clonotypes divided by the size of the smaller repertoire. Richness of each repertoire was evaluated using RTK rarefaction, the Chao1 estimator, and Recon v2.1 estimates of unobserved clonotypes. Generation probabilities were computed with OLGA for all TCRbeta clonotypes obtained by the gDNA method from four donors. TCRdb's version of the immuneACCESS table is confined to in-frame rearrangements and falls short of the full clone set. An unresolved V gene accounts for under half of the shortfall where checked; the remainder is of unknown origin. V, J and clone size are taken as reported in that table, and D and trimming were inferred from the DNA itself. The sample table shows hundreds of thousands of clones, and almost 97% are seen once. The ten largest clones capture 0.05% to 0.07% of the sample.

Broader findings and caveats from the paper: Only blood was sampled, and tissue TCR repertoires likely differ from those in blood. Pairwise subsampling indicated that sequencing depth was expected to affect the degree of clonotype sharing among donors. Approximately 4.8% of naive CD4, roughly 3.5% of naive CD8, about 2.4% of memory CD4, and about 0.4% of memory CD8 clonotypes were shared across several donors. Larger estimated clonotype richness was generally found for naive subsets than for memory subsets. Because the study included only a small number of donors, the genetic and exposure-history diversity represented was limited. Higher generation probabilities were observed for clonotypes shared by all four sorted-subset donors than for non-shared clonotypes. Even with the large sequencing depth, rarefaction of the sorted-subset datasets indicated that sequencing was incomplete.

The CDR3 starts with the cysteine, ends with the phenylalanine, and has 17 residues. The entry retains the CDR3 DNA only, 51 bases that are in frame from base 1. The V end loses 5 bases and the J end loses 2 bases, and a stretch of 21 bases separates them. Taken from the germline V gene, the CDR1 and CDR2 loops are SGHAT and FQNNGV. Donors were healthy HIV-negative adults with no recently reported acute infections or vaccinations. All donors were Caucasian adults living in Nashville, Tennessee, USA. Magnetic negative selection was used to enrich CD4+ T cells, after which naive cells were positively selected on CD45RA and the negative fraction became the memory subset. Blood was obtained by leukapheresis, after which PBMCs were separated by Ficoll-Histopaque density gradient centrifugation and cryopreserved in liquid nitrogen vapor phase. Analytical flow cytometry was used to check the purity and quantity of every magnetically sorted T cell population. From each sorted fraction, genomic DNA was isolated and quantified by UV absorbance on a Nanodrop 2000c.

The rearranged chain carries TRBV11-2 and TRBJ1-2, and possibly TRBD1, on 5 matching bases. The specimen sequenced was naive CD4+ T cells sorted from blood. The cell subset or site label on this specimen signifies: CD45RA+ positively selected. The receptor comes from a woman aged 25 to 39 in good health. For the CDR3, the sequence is CASSLPNPHQGNYGYTF. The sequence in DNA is TGTGCCAGCAGCCTACCAAACCCCCATCAGGGAAACTATGGCTACACCTTC.